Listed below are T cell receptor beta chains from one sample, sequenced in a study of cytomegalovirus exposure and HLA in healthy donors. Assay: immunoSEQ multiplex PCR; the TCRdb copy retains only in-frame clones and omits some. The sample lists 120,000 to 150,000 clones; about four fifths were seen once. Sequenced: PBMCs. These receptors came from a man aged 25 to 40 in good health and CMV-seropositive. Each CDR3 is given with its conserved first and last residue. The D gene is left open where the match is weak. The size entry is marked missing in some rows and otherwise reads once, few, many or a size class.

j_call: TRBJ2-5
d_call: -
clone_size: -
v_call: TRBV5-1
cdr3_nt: TGCGCCAGCAGACCCCGGGACTACCAAGAGACCCAGTACTTC
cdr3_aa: CASRPRDYQETQYF

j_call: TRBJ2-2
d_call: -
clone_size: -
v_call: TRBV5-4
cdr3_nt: TGTGCCAGCAGCTTGACTAGTTCCACCGGGGAGCTGTTTTTT
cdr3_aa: CASSLTSSTGELFF

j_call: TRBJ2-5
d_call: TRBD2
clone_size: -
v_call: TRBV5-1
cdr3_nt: TGCGCCAGCAGCTTGATGACTCCCGGGGGGGAGACCCAGTACTTC
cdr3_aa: CASSLMTPGGETQYF

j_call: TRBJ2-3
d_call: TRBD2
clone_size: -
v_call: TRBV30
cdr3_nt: TGTGCCTGGAACGGACTAGCGGGGGGCCCTAACACAGATACGCAGTATTTT
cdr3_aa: CAWNGLAGGPNTDTQYF

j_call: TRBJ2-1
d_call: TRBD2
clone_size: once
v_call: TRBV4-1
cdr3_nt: TGCGCCAGCAGTCAAGAGACTAGCGGGGGGGTGGACGAGCAGTTCTTC
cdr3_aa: CASSQETSGGVDEQFF

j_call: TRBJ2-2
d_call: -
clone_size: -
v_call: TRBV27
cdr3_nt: TGTGCCAGCACCCACGGGGGATGGGCCGGGGAGCTGTTTTTT
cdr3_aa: CASTHGGWAGELFF

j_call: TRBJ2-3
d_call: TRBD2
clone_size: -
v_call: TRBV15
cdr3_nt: TGTGCCACCAGCAGAGGAGGTAGCGGGAGCACAGATACGCAGTATTTT
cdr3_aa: CATSRGGSGSTDTQYF

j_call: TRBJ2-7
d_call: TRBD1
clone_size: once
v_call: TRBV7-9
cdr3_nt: TGTGCCAGCAGCTTAAGGGGCGAAGGGGGCCCCTACGAGCAGTACTTC
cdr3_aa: CASSLRGEGGPYEQYF

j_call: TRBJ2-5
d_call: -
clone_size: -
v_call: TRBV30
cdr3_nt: TGTGCCTGGAGGCAATTTGGCTCAGGGGAGGGAGGGGGGAAGACCCAGTACTTC
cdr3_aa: CAWRQFGSGEGGGKTQYF

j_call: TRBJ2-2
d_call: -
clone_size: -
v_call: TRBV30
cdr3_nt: TGTGCCTGGAGTGTCGTAACGCGGGCCGGGGAGCTGTTTTTT
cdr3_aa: CAWSVVTRAGELFF

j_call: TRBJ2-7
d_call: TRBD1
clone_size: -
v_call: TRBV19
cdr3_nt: TGTGCCAGTAGTATCGAGACAGGGGCCTACGAGCAGTACTTC
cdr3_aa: CASSIETGAYEQYF

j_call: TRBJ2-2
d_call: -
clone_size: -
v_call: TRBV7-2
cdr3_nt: TGTGCCAGCAGCTTCAACGGGGTAAACACCGGGGAGCTGTTTTTT
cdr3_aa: CASSFNGVNTGELFF

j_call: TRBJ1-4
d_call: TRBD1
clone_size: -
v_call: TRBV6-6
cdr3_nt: TGTGCCAGCAGCCGACAGGGGGCTAATGAAAAACTGTTTTTT
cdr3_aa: CASSRQGANEKLFF

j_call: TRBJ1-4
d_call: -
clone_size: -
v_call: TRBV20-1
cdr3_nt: TGCAGTGCTAGTGGAGGGTATGAACTGTTTTTT
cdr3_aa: CSASGGYELFF

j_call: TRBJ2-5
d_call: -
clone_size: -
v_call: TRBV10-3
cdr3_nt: TGTGCCATCAGCGGAGGGGTAGGAGAGACCCAGTACTTC
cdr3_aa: CAISGGVGETQYF

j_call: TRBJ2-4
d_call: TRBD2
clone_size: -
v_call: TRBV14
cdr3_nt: TGTGCCAGCAGCCATGGGGGAATAGCGGGCCCAAGGTCCAAAAACATTCAGTACTTC
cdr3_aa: CASSHGGIAGPRSKNIQYF

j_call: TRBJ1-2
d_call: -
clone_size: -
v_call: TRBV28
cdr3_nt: TGTGCCAGCAGCCCGGGACATCCTAACTATGGCTACACCTTC
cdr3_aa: CASSPGHPNYGYTF

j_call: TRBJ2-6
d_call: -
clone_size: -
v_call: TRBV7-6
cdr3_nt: TGTGCCAGCAGCGCTAGGGGAGGCCACTCTGGGGCCAACGTCCTGACTTTC
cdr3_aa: CASSARGGHSGANVLTF

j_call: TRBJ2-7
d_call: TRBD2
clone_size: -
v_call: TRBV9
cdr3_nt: TGTGCCAGCAGCCCTAGCGGGGGCTCCTCCTACGAGCAGTACTTC
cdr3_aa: CASSPSGGSSYEQYF

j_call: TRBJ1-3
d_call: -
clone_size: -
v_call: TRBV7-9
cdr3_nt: TGTGCCAGCAGAACAGGCTCTGGAAACACCATATATTTT
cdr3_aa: CASRTGSGNTIYF

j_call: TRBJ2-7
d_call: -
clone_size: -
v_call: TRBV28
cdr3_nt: TGTGCCAGCAGAGGAGGACTCTACGAGCAGTACTTC
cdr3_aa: CASRGGLYEQYF

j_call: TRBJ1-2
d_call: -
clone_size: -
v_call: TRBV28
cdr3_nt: TGTGCCAGCAGTGTGACAGTAGTCCATGGTGGCTACACCTTC
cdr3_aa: CASSVTVVHGGYTF

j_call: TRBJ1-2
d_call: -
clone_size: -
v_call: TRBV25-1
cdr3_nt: TGTGCCAGTACTGACAGCTATGGCTACACCTTC
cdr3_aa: CASTDSYGYTF

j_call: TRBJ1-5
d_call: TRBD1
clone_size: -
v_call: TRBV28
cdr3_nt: TGTGCCAGCACAGTACAGGGGCTGAATCAGCCCCAGCATTTT
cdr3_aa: CASTVQGLNQPQHF

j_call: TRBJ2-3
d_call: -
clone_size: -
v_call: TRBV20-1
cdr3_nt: TGCAGTGCCACACAGGAGGATACGCAGTATTTT
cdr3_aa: CSATQEDTQYF

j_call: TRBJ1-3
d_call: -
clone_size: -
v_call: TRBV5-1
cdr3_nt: TGCGCCAGCAGCTTGAGCCAGGGATCGTTGGGAAACACCATATATTTT
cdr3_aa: CASSLSQGSLGNTIYF

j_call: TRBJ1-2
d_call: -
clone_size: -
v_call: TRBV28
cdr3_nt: TGTGCCAGCAGTCTCCAGGCGGGTCCCTCGACCTATGGCTACACCTTC
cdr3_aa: CASSLQAGPSTYGYTF

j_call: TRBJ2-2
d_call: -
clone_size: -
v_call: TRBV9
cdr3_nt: TGTGCCAGCAGCGTATTGGGAGGGAACACCGGGGAGCTGTTTTTT
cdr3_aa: CASSVLGGNTGELFF

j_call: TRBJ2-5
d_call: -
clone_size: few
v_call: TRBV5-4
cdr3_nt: TGTGCCAGCAGCGTTAGGACGGGGGAGACCCAGTACTTC
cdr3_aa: CASSVRTGETQYF

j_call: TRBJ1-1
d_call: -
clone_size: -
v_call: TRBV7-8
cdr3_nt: TGTGCCAGCAGCTCCCAGGCTTACACTGAAGCTTTCTTT
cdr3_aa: CASSSQAYTEAFF

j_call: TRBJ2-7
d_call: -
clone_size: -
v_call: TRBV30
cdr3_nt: TGTGTCGGGGGAGACAACTCCTACGAGCAGTACTTC
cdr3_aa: CVGGDNSYEQYF

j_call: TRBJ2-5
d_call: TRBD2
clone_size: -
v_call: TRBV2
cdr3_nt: TGTGCCAGCAGTGCTACTAGCGGGGGGCTTGCGACCCAGTACTTC
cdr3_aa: CASSATSGGLATQYF

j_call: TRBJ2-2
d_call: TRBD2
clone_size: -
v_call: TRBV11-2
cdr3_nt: TGTGCCAGCAGCTCACTAGCGGGGGTCACCGGGGAGCTGTTTTTT
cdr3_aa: CASSSLAGVTGELFF

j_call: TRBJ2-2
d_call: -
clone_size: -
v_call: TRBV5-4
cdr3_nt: TGTGCCAGCAGCCAATACAGGATAAACACCGGGGAGCTGTTTTTT
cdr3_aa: CASSQYRINTGELFF

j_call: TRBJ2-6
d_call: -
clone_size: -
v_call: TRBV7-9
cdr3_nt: TGTGCCAGCAGCTTAGCCCCCTTTCTCTCTGGGGCCAACGTCCTGACTTTC
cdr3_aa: CASSLAPFLSGANVLTF

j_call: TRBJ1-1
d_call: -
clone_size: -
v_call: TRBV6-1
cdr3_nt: TGTGCCAGCAGTGACGTTTTGAGAGGGCTCGGAGCTTTCTTT
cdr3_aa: CASSDVLRGLGAFF

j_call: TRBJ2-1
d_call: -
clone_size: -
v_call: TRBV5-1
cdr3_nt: TGCGCCAGCAGCCTTTCACTAATTCAGTTCTTC
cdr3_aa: CASSLSLIQFF

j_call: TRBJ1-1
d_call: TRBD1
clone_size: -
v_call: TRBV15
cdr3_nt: TGTGCCACCGGGACAGCCAACACTGAAGCTTTCTTT
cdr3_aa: CATGTANTEAFF